What follows describes a single T cell receptor beta chain. Its specificity is not known. The sample comes from a study of cytomegalovirus exposure and HLA in healthy donors. Study-level background: The platform used for the approximately 120 validation repertoires matched that of the approximately 620 first-cohort repertoires, a later analysis reported. Study outcomes and limitations: Altogether, 160 or so TCR beta chains were recorded as cytomegalovirus-associated. Specificity of three CMV-associated chains for CMV antigens was verified in vitro. Per published reports, the classifier diagnosed cytomegalovirus status with high specificity and sensitivity.

Sequencing was performed with immunoSEQ multiplex PCR; in TCRdb, only in-frame clones are kept and a portion is missing. There are roughly 130,000 clones in the sample; 88% occur only once, and about 1.4% lies in the top ten. The sample consisted of PBMCs. This receptor was taken from a man aged 30 to 45 in good health and CMV-seronegative.

The CDR3 DNA sequence: TGTGCCAGCAGCGTAGGTGTCCCAAAATACGAGCAGTACTTC. The encoded protein is CASSVGVPKYEQYF. The genes are TRBV9 and TRBJ2-7; no clear D gene. Germline V gene data show CDR1 as SGDLS and CDR2 as YYNGEE. Trimming removed 0 bases at V and 4 bases at J, with 11 bases between. The CDR3 totals 14 residues.